The next 9 T cell receptor beta chains were all read from a single sample in a study of response to subunit inactivated influenza vaccine (dated by TCRdb to 2016 to 2018). The protocol used for the library was RT-PCR. Reads for this sample came from an Illumina HiSeq 2500. The public sequencing data were trimmed at Q25 with fastp and processed into clonotypes with MiXCR by TCRdb, which kept only in-frame beta chains. Rows merge per CDR3 protein into single entries with the most common DNA and genes. The sample table shows fewer than 700,000 distinct CDR3 sequences, and 10% to 15% are seen once. Around 13% of the sample lies in the top ten. The time point label on this specimen signifies: around 47 days after influenza vaccine administration. Source: PBMCs from blood, taken roughly 6 weeks after vaccination. All receptors come from a man aged 45 to 65 who received an inactivated influenza vaccine. Donor details come from another sample of the same person, matched by shared clones.

A few counts support this clonotype. This rearrangement joins TRBV15 to TRBJ2-6, with D tentatively TRBD1 (5 bases). Looked up from germline, CDR1 is LNHNV and CDR2 is YYDKDF (reference sequence). The CDR3 extends over 17 amino acids. Trimming removed 3 bases at V and 1 base at J, with 13 bases between. This chain's CDR3 is CATSSDRETSGANVLTF. The CDR3 region has the DNA TGTGCCACCAGCAGCGACAGAGAGACTTCTGGGGCCAACGTCCTGACTTTC.

J is TRBJ2-3 and V is TRBV6-5; 9 nucleotides match TRBD1. Germline-derived CDR1 and CDR2 are MNHEY and SVGAGI. V shed 10 bases and J 3 bases; nucleotides not matched to a gene: 2. This CDR3 has 12 amino acids. CDR3: CAKGQGTDTQYF. CDR3 nucleotides: TGTGCCAAAGGACAGGGGACAGATACGCAGTATTTT.

This clonotype was picked up many times. The chain is built from TRBV7-2 and TRBJ2-1, with D possibly being TRBD1 or TRBD2 (6 bases each). Germline lookup yields CDR1 SGHTA and CDR2 FQGNSA. This CDR3 region has 15 residues. V shed 1 base and J shed 7 bases, with 14 bases lying between them. CDR3 sequence reads: CASSLVGGGRNEQFF. CDR3 nucleotide sequence: TGTGCCAGCAGCTTAGTTGGAGGGGGGCGGAATGAGCAGTTCTTC. Supplemented by reference TRBV7-2 and TRBJ2-1, the full variable domain reads GAGVSQSPSNKVTEKGKDVELRCDPISGHTALYWYRQSLGQGLEFLIYFQGNSAPDKSGLPSDRFSAERTGGSVSTLTIQRTQQEDSAVYLCASSLVGGGRNEQFFGPGTRLTVL.

The rearrangement uses TRBV3-1 and TRBJ2-1; 9 bases match TRBD2. The CDR3 is 16 amino acids. J lost 2 bases, V lost 3 bases, and 5 bases had no gene match. Germline CDR1 is LGHDT and CDR2 is YNNKEL (reference sequence). The CDR3 DNA reads TGTGCCAGCAGCCACCGTAGCGGGAGACCCTACAATGAGCAGTTCTTC. Amino acid sequence: CASSHRSGRPYNEQFF.

This clonotype showed up just a few times. This sequence joins TRBV6-5 and TRBJ2-6; the D call may be TRBD1 or TRBD2 (5 bases each). The germline V and J ends were trimmed by 4 bases and 0 bases, with 16 bases remaining between them. The CDR3 spans 18 residues. Germline CDR1 and CDR2: MNHEY and SVGAGI. In nucleotides, the CDR3 is TGTGCCAGCAGTTTCGGGACGCTTGGCTACTCTGGGGCCAACGTCCTGACTTTC. It encodes CASSFGTLGYSGANVLTF.

This clonotype was seen more than once but under ten times. The rearrangement uses TRBV7-9 and TRBJ2-1; no definite D call. The germline CDR1 and CDR2 sequences are SEHNR and FQNEAQ (reference sequence). Trimming stripped 1 base from V and 3 bases from J, with 7 bases between. This CDR3 has 14 residues. Written as DNA, the CDR3 is TGTGCCAGCAGCTTAGAAACCTTCTACAATGAGCAGTTCTTC. Its translation: CASSLETFYNEQFF.

This clonotype was detected a few times. V usage is TRBV7-9 and J usage is TRBJ1-1, with a tentative D call TRBD1 (5 bases). There are 12 residues in the CDR3. The germline V gene has CDR1 SEHNR and CDR2 FQNEAQ (reference sequence). V was cut by 6 bases and J by 8 bases, with 13 bases left in between. CDR3 amino acids: CASRIGGAEAFF. The DNA for the CDR3 is TGTGCCAGCAGGATAGGTGGGGCGGAAGCTTTCTTT.

This chain uses TRBV28 with TRBJ2-7, with TRBD2 identical over 10 bases. Trimming removed 8 bases from V and 7 bases from J; junction bases left unmatched: 11. Germline V gene sequence: CDR1 MDHEN, CDR2 SYDVKM. The CDR3 extends over 14 amino acids. CDR3: CASRRMSGGAEQYF. CDR3 bases: TGTGCCAGCCGTAGAATGAGCGGGGGGGCGGAGCAGTACTTC.

As for this clonotype: An end of the junction does not agree with germline; a read error may underlie this. The gene calls are TRBV5-1 and TRBJ2-3, with 7 nucleotides matching TRBD2. Germline V gene sequence: CDR1 SGHRS, CDR2 YFSETQ. This CDR3 region has 19 residues. CDR3 sequence: CASSLAQLFSGRPTETQYF. The CDR3 DNA is TGCGCCAGCAGCTTGGCCCAATTATTCTCCGGGAGGCCCACAGAGACGCAGTATTTT.